The 26 T cell receptor beta chains below all came from one sample that was sequenced in a study of shared clonotypes between healthy human individuals (TCRdb year 2020). Libraries were constructed by the immunoSEQ multiplex PCR assay. TCRdb limited this immuneACCESS table to in-frame rearrangements with V and J called. A share of clones is missing; checked studies link under half to unresolved V genes, and the rest is unexplained. The sample table holds around 640,000 clones, of which 90% to 97% were seen once. In total, the top ten clones hold more than 0.085% of the sample. For the CD8 naive samples, CD45RO-negative cells were positively selected for CCR7, yielding a CD45RA+CCR7+ population from which TemRA cells were excluded. The material sequenced was naive CD8+ T cells sorted from blood. The intended sense of this specimen's cell subset or site label: CD45RA+CCR7+. The receptors come from a woman aged 25 to 39 in good health.

The chain links TRBV5-1 to TRBJ2-1; 9 bases align to TRBD2. With V trimmed by 0 bases and J by 7 bases, 5 bases remained unmatched. Germline CDR1 SGHRS, CDR2 YFSETQ. CDR3 length: 15 residues. The CDR3 DNA reads as TGCGCCAGCAGCTTGGTTAGCGGGAGTAAAAATGAGCAGTTCTTC. It translates to CASSLVSGSKNEQFF.

The V call is TRBV6-5, the J call TRBJ2-1; D perhaps matches TRBD2 (6 bases). Germline lookup yields CDR1 MNHEY and CDR2 SVGAGI. The length of the CDR3 is 14 residues. Between the trimmed V and J ends, which lost 5 bases and 7 bases, there was a span of 15 bases. CDR3 loop: CASSPSGSQNEQFF. The DNA of the CDR3 is TGTGCCAGCAGTCCTTCCGGGAGTCAAAATGAGCAGTTCTTC.

The rearrangement joins TRBV4-1 to TRBJ2-7; D may be TRBD1 (6 bases). The CDR3 consists of 14 residues. Germline V gene lookup returns CDR1 MGHRA and CDR2 YSYEKL. V was clipped by 5 bases and J by 2 bases, with 13 bases between them. CDR3 sequence reads: CASSYRDKTYEQYF. CDR3 in DNA: TGCGCCAGCAGCTACCGGGACAAGACCTACGAGCAGTACTTC.

The V and J genes are TRBV28 and TRBJ2-7; 14 nucleotides agree with TRBD2. Trimming removed 4 bases from V and 4 bases from J; junction bases left unmatched: 3. Per the germline V gene, CDR1 is MDHEN and CDR2 is SYDVKM. The CDR3 sequence is 15 residues long. The CDR3 reads CASSWTSGRSYEQYF. CDR3 nucleotide sequence: TGTGCCAGCAGTTGGACTAGCGGGAGGTCTTACGAGCAGTACTTC.

The V and J genes are TRBV5-1 and TRBJ2-2; D is undetermined. From germline, CDR1 is SGHRS and CDR2 YFSETQ. The V and J ends lost 0 bases and 7 bases respectively, with 4 bases between them. The CDR3 covers 12 residues. CDR3 sequence reads: CASSLVNGELFF. CDR3 sequence (DNA): TGCGCCAGCAGCTTGGTTAACGGGGAGCTGTTTTTT.

The rearrangement links TRBV18 to TRBJ1-3, with TRBD1 as a possible D gene (5 bases). Trimming took 3 bases from V and 1 from J, leaving 10 bases between them. Germline V lookup: CDR1 KGHSH, CDR2 LQKENI. This CDR3 region has 15 residues. Written as DNA, the CDR3 is TGTGCCAGCTCACCGGCGCGGGGGTCTGGAAACACCATATATTTT. Translation gives CASSPARGSGNTIYF.

The gene calls are TRBV28 and TRBJ2-1; D is unresolved. This CDR3 comprises 15 residues. Germline CDR1 and CDR2: MDHEN and SYDVKM. V lost 4 bases and J 1 base, leaving 11 bases between the germline ends. DNA of the CDR3: TGTGCCAGCAGTTCCTCTCGTAGGTCCTACAATGAGCAGTTCTTC. This encodes CASSSSRRSYNEQFF.

With respect to this clone: Distinct nucleotide sequences in the sample also encode this CDR3. The rearrangement joins TRBV7-9 to TRBJ1-5, with TRBD1 matching 8 bases. J lost 0 bases, V lost 5 bases, and 0 bases had no gene match. From germline, CDR1 is SEHNR and CDR2 FQNEAQ (reference sequence). This CDR3 region has 14 residues. In DNA form, the CDR3 reads TGTGCCAGCAGCACAGGGGGTAGCAATCAGCCCCAGCATTTT. It translates to CASSTGGSNQPQHF.

The rearrangement uses TRBV7-9 and TRBJ2-1; weak D call: TRBD1 (6 bases). The ends were cut back, 1 base at V and 6 bases at J, with 13 bases in the middle. Looked up from germline, CDR1 is SEHNR and CDR2 is FQNEAQ (reference sequence). The CDR3 is 15 residues long. The CDR3 DNA reads as TGTGCCAGCAGCTTAGTGCAGGGGACCTCCAATGAGCAGTTCTTC. Amino acid sequence: CASSLVQGTSNEQFF.

CDR3 amino acids: CASSQQGGQPQHF. The CDR3 nucleotides are TGTGCCAGCAGCCAACAGGGGGGGCAGCCCCAGCATTTT. The chain uses TRBV5-8 and TRBJ1-5, with 8 positions matching TRBD1. Germline-derived CDR1 and CDR2 are SGHTS and YDEGEE. This CDR3 has 13 residues. V lost 4 bases to trimming and J lost 7 bases; unmatched junction nucleotides: 4.

The chain joins TRBV27 to TRBJ2-7; D gene unclear. The length of the CDR3 is 13 residues. Germline loops: CDR1 MNHEY, CDR2 SMNVEV (reference sequence). The ends were cut back, 1 base at V and 4 bases at J, with 8 bases in the middle. The CDR3 coding sequence is TGTGCCAGCAGTTTATTACTGGATTACGAGCAGTACTTC. It codes for CASSLLLDYEQYF.

This clone turned up a few times. This chain uses TRBV6-5 with TRBJ1-5; 10 nucleotides line up with TRBD1. Germline trimming cut 6 bases from V and 5 bases from J; bases unmatched to any gene: 4. CDR3 length: 14 residues. From germline, CDR1 is MNHEY and CDR2 SVGAGI. The CDR3 region has the DNA TGTGCCAGCAGCCCTGGGACAGGGGATCAGCCCCAGCATTTT. It encodes CASSPGTGDQPQHF.

CDR3 in DNA: TGTGCCATCAGTGAGGGGGCTAGCGGGATGTCAGATACGCAGTATTTT. Its protein product is CAISEGASGMSDTQYF. The chain recombines TRBV10-3 with TRBJ2-3; 9 bases match TRBD2. Germline values: CDR1 ENHRY, CDR2 SYGVKD. There are 16 residues in the CDR3. V shed 2 bases and J 4 bases; nucleotides not matched to a gene: 7.

In this sample, this clone turned up once. This chain joins TRBV28 and TRBJ1-4, with 8 bases matching TRBD1. V shed 6 bases, J shed 6 bases, and the junction held 12 bases outside the gene matches. The CDR3 is made up of 16 amino acids. Per the germline V gene, CDR1 is MDHEN and CDR2 is SYDVKM. CDR3 sequence (DNA): TGTGCCAGCAGCACACCAACACAGGGGGACTATGAAAAACTGTTTTTT. Translating it yields CASSTPTQGDYEKLFF. Full variable domain (rest looked up from reference TRBV28 and TRBJ1-4): DVKVTQSSRYLVKRTGEKVFLECVQDMDHENMFWYRQDPGLGLRLIYFSYDVKMKEKGDIPEGYSVSREKKERFSLILESASTNQTSMYLCASSTPTQGDYEKLFFGSGTQLSVL.

The chain has TRBV6-1 and TRBJ1-3, with D maybe TRBD1 (5 bases). This CDR3 contains 14 residues. Per germline, CDR1 MNHNS and CDR2 SASEGT. With 5 bases removed from V and 4 bases from J, the gap between germline ends came to 12 bases. The CDR3 sequence: CASSPQAGGNTIYF. CDR3 DNA sequence: TGTGCCAGCAGTCCGCAGGCAGGGGGAAACACCATATATTTT.

This rearrangement joins TRBV5-5 to TRBJ2-7, with TRBD2 matching 7 bases. The V gene end was trimmed by 3 bases and the J gene end by 5 bases; junction bases not matched to a gene: 14. The germline gives CDR1 SGHKS, CDR2 YYEKEE (reference sequence). This CDR3 comprises 16 residues. The DNA of the CDR3 is TGTGCCAGCAGCTCCTCCATGGTAGCGGGTATCGACGAGCAGTACTTC. Its translation is CASSSSMVAGIDEQYF.

CDR3 protein: CASSLALAGRTDTQYF. The CDR3 nucleotides are TGTGCCAGCAGCTTGGCCCTAGCGGGACGCACAGATACGCAGTATTTT. The chain recombines TRBV5-4 with TRBJ2-3; 9 bases agree with TRBD2. Germline assignment: CDR1 SGHNT and CDR2 YYREEE (reference sequence). Unmatched junction bases numbered 3, after V lost 0 bases and J lost 1 base. The CDR3 consists of 16 residues.

The chain employs TRBV2 and TRBJ1-4; maybe TRBD1 (5 bases). Germline values: CDR1 SNHLY, CDR2 FYNNEI. V was cut by 3 bases and J by 6 bases, with 17 bases left in between. CDR3 length equals 16 residues. The CDR3 DNA reads TGTGCCAGCAGTGATTACGGGGACCCTGGGGATGAAAAACTGTTTTTT. This sequence encodes CASSDYGDPGDEKLFF.

The chain links TRBV5-6 to TRBJ2-7; D is possibly TRBD1 or TRBD2 (5 bases each). The CDR3 loop spans 17 amino acids. V gave up 4 bases and J gave up 0 bases, with 20 bases separating them. The germline V gene encodes CDR1 SGHDT and CDR2 YYEEEE. As DNA, the CDR3 is TGTGCCAGCAGCATGGTTGAGGGACCGGAGAGCTCCTACGAGCAGTACTTC. Its translation is CASSMVEGPESSYEQYF.

J is TRBJ2-5 and V is TRBV4-1; TRBD2 aligns across 7 bases. The germline CDR1 and CDR2 sequences are MGHRA and YSYEKL. CDR3 length equals 17 residues. The trim removed 4 bases at V and 3 bases at J, leaving 14 bases unmatched. The CDR3 sequence is CASSPGRREIQEETQYF. The CDR3 coding sequence is TGCGCCAGCAGCCCCGGTAGGCGGGAGATTCAGGAAGAGACCCAGTACTTC.

In this sample, this clone turned up once. This chain joins TRBV11-2 and TRBJ2-1, with D maybe TRBD2 (6 bases). Germline lookup yields CDR1 SGHAT and CDR2 FQNNGV. This CDR3 comprises 13 residues. Trimming cost V 8 bases and J 7 bases, with 15 bases left between them. CDR3 loop: CASALLAGNEQFF. The CDR3 nucleotides are TGTGCCAGCGCGCTACTAGCAGGGAATGAGCAGTTCTTC.

This rearrangement joins TRBV30 to TRBJ2-3; 10 bases fit TRBD2. This CDR3 contains 16 residues. Per germline, CDR1 GTSNPN and CDR2 SVGIG (reference sequence). The V gene end was trimmed by 6 bases and the J gene end by 4 bases; junction bases not matched to a gene: 13. The CDR3 sequence is CACNRPASGSPDTQYF. DNA of the CDR3: TGTGCCTGCAACCGACCGGCTAGCGGGAGCCCAGATACGCAGTATTTT.

The chain recombines TRBV7-2 with TRBJ2-1; D remains unclear. This CDR3 region has 14 residues. Germline-derived CDR1 and CDR2 are SGHTA and FQGNSA. The V end was cut by 3 bases, the J end by 2 bases, with 8 bases between. The CDR3 protein is CASSFRAAYNEQFF. The CDR3 DNA sequence: TGTGCCAGCAGCTTCCGGGCCGCCTACAATGAGCAGTTCTTC.

V usage is TRBV28 and J usage is TRBJ2-7, with 10 bases fitting TRBD1. CDR1 MDHEN and CDR2 SYDVKM come from the germline V gene. This CDR3 has 14 amino acids. V was pared by 3 bases and J by 5 bases, with 4 bases of the junction left unmatched. The CDR3 DNA reads TGTGCCAGCAGTTTGGGGACAGGGGTCAACGAGCAGTACTTC. Translation: CASSLGTGVNEQYF.

This clone was picked up one time. V is TRBV10-2 and J is TRBJ1-1, with D possibly TRBD1 on 5 matching bases. Germline CDR1 reads WSHSY; CDR2 reads SAAADI. This CDR3 is built from 13 residues. Trimming cost V 7 bases and J 4 bases, with 13 bases left between them. Here the CDR3 DNA reads TGCGCCAGCACTGACCCAGGGATCACTGAAGCTTTCTTT. This gives the protein CASTDPGITEAFF.

The chain carries TRBV27 and TRBJ2-7, with D tentatively TRBD2 (6 bases). Trimming removed 5 bases at V and 5 bases at J, with 16 bases between. CDR3 size: 14 residues. The germline CDR1 and CDR2 sequences are MNHEY and SMNVEV (reference sequence). The CDR3 loop reads CASSTPGVWNEQYF. The DNA for the CDR3 is TGTGCCAGCAGTACTCCGGGGGTCTGGAACGAGCAGTACTTC.